This TCR beta chain was recovered during a study of blood T cells in healthy people across ages. Study-level information: Capture by template switching was about one barcoded beta molecule per two T cells.

For the second PCR, which ran for 7 to 11 cycles, a sample-barcoded 5' primer and a J-beta primer mix were used. TCRdb itself ran the 5' RACE reads through MiXCR, one entry per CDR3 protein. The sample consists of roughly 1.7 million distinct CDR3 sequences, 30% to 35% of them appearing once. Caucasian, healthy and from Russia, the donors were aged between about 6 and 90. There are a few counts of this clonotype. The antigen is unknown. Regarding the study as a whole: When set beside aged donors, long-lived donors presented more naive CD4+ cells and higher diversity. Older age coincided with a roughly linear decline in TCR beta diversity per million T cells.

Germline values: CDR1 SGHTA, CDR2 FQGNSA. The CDR3 loop spans 14 amino acids. With 2 bases removed from V and 5 bases from J, the gap between germline ends came to 12 bases. The TCR sequence derives from a woman aged 25 to 39 in good health. The chain has TRBV7-2 and TRBJ2-5; D uncertain. Material for sequencing was blood. CDR3 amino acids: CASSLRSPAETQYF. Here the CDR3 DNA reads TGTGCCAGCAGCTTAAGGTCGCCCGCGGAGACCCAGTACTTC.